This T cell receptor (beta chain) originates from a study of Ad26.COV2.S vaccination and SARS-CoV-2 variants. Treatment reported: roughly 20 received Ad26.COV2.S at low or high dose, single or two shots; about 5 received placebo; per-sample allocation not given. Material that was analyzed had been drawn on day 63 after the first vaccine or placebo injection. Built on an Ad26 vector, the vaccine expressed Wuhan-strain SARS-CoV-2 spike. From germline, CDR1 is MRHNA and CDR2 SNTAGT. The length of the CDR3 is 15 residues. Trimming left V 8 bases short and J 5 bases short, with 19 bases between. This table comes from immunoSEQ multiplex PCR, and its TCRdb copy is limited to in-frame clones, with some not included. The sample shows 500,000 or so clones, 89% of them seen only once.

V usage is TRBV6-4 and J usage is TRBJ1-5; a weak D match, TRBD1 (5 bases). The source is a person between 18 and 59 years old who received the Ad26.COV2.S COVID-19 vaccine or a placebo. This specimen consisted of peripheral blood, obtained in a trial of Ad26.COV2.S vaccine versus placebo. The CDR3 coding sequence is TGTGCCAGCCCCGCGACAGTGGGTCTCCATCAGCCCCAGCATTTT. Translation gives CASPATVGLHQPQHF.